Detailed here is one T cell receptor (beta chain). As yet, its antigen is unknown. The data belong to a study of cytomegalovirus exposure and HLA in healthy donors. On the study more broadly: Later, an analysis reported that the 120 or so validation repertoires had used the same platform as the approximately 690 first-cohort repertoires. Study-wide results and caveats: Associated with cytomegalovirus, according to the listing, were around 160 TCR beta chains. Subsequent analysis found a tendency for first-cohort TCR clusters to co-occur within the 120 validation repertoires. Reports described diagnosis of cytomegalovirus status by the classifier as highly specific and sensitive.

This CDR3 has 16 amino acids. The V and J ends lost 3 bases and 0 bases, in that order; junction bases with no gene match: 6. Germline V lookup: CDR1 SGDLS, CDR2 YYNGEE. The protocol was immunoSEQ multiplex PCR, while the TCRdb copy is restricted to in-frame clones and leaves out a portion. The sample lists about 98,000 clones, roughly 87% occurring once. The clonotype was recovered from a man younger than 30 in good health and CMV-seropositive. The chain uses TRBV9 and TRBJ2-1; TRBD2 agrees at 7 bases. Material: PBMCs. Here the CDR3 DNA reads TGTGCCAGCAGCGGGGGGAGGGGTAGCTCCTACAATGAGCAGTTCTTC. Its protein is CASSGGRGSSYNEQFF.